Detailed here is one T cell receptor beta chain. The target antigen is unknown. Germline CDR1 reads LNHNV; CDR2 reads YYDKDF (reference sequence). This CDR3 has 14 amino acids. Trimming took off 4 bases at V and 5 bases at J, with 14 bases between the two ends. The repertoire was sequenced with immunoSEQ multiplex PCR; TCRdb's copy has only in-frame clones and lacks some. The sample consists of 100,000 or so clones, approximately 94% of them appearing once. This entry belongs to a study of cytomegalovirus exposure and HLA in healthy donors. Findings and limits, study-wide: It was 150 to 200 TCR beta chains that were listed as cytomegalovirus-associated.

The sequencing input was PBMCs. The chain employs TRBV15 and TRBJ2-5; maybe TRBD1 (6 bases). This TCR was sampled from a woman under 30 in good health and CMV-seronegative. The CDR3 protein is CATSTGGPKETQYF. CDR3 in DNA: TGTGCCACCAGCACTGGGGGCCCGAAGGAGACCCAGTACTTC.